This record covers a single T cell receptor (beta chain). In the original analysis: Amplification of reference gene primers provided the estimated nucleated cell counts. Sequenced by immunoSEQ multiplex PCR; TCRdb stores in-frame clones only, minus some. The V and J calls and clone size were taken over from that table, and D and trimming were inferred from the DNA. The sample carries roughly 150,000 clones, 80% to 90% recorded once. The sample is drawn from a study of blood T cell repertoires in COVID-19. Background on the study: Sites across the United States, Italy and Spain contributed samples from acute and convalescent COVID-19. T cells, B-cell-depleted T cells, or PBMCs supplied cDNA or gDNA.

The CDR3 is 11 residues long. The germline CDR1 and CDR2 sequences are DFQATT and SNEGSKA (reference sequence). Trimming at V came to 6 bases and at J to 5 bases, leaving 3 bases not matched to a gene. This chain connects TRBV20-1 to TRBJ1-2; 7 nucleotides align to TRBD1. The sequencing sample was made of peripheral blood. The clonotype was recovered from a woman in her 70s with acute or convalescent COVID-19. DNA of the CDR3: TGCAGTGCCGCGACAGGGTATGGCTACACCTTC. Residues: CSAATGYGYTF.